This TCR beta chain was captured in a study of cytomegalovirus exposure and HLA in healthy donors. Study findings and constraints: In a later analysis, TCR beta V- and J-gene trimming was associated with a missense DCLRE1C variant.

Comments on this clone: The target antigen is unknown.

Amplification used 60 Vbeta primers and 13 Jbeta primers. Measured with immunoSEQ multiplex PCR; TCRdb has only the in-frame clones, and not every one. Its table lists 200,000 to 250,000 clones. Germline-derived CDR1 and CDR2 are SGHRS and YFSETQ. J was trimmed by 1 base and V by 4 bases; bases with no gene match: 13. This CDR3 contains 19 residues. V is TRBV5-1 and J is TRBJ2-2; TRBD1 agrees at 10 bases. The receptor was isolated from a woman between 25 and 40 years old in good health and CMV-seropositive. The sample was PBMCs. The CDR3 region has the DNA TGCGCCAGCAGCCGAACCGGGACAGGGGCTGTTGTGAACACCGGGGAGCTGTTTTTT. Residues: CASSRTGTGAVVNTGELFF.